This entry is about one T cell receptor beta chain. What it binds is not known. This record belongs to a study of T cells after yellow fever vaccination. Overall study results and limits: Overlap between CD4 and CD8 compartments was detected for a small share of clonotypes.

TCRdb fed the 5' RACE reads into MiXCR, producing one record per CDR3 protein. The table includes roughly 340,000 distinct CDR3 sequences, about 9.5% detected once. V was pared by 6 bases and J by 5 bases, with 13 bases between. The CDR3 loop spans 14 amino acids. Germline lookup yields CDR1 MNHNS and CDR2 SASEGT. This receptor was identified in a man between 18 and 35 years old who received the YFV17D yellow fever vaccine. Sample: PBMCs, taken on the day of the first yellow fever vaccination. The chain carries TRBV6-1 and TRBJ2-2; D is uncertain. The CDR3 DNA sequence: TGTGCCAGCAGCCACTTTGACGGAACCGGGGAGCTGTTTTTT. This codes for CASSHFDGTGELFF.